This is a list of T cell receptor beta chains from one sample in a study of blood T cells in healthy people across ages. In TCRdb, the 5' RACE reads were re-called with MiXCR into one record per CDR3 protein. The sample records fewer than 1,200,000 distinct CDR3 sequences, 25% being singletons. These sequences were also reported in another study, on T cells of mothers and their children.

Material for sequencing was blood. The receptors here all came from a girl under 10 years old in good health. The CDR3 runs from the conserved cysteine through the conserved F or W. The D gene is left open where the match is weak. Clone size is given for some rows only: seen once, a few or many times, or a class if the clone is expanded.

J: TRBJ2-7
V: TRBV3-1
size: few
D: TRBD2
CDR3: CASSLTSGPDYEQYF
DNA: TGTGCCAGCAGTCTCACTAGCGGGCCGGACTACGAGCAGTACTTC

J: TRBJ1-1
V: TRBV24-1
size: few
D: .
CDR3: CASREQGAFF
DNA: TGTGCCTCCCGCGAGCAGGGCGCTTTCTTT

J: TRBJ1-3
V: TRBV7-2
size: .
D: TRBD1
CDR3: CASSGGTGWGNTIYF
DNA: TGTGCCAGCAGCGGGGGGACAGGGTGGGGAAACACCATATATTTT

J: TRBJ2-5
V: TRBV7-9
size: few
D: .
CDR3: CASSLSDIAVQETQYF
DNA: TGTGCCAGCAGCTTAAGTGACATAGCGGTCCAAGAGACCCAGTACTTC

J: TRBJ2-7
V: TRBV7-9
size: few
D: .
CDR3: CASSFLQGYEQYF
DNA: TGTGCCAGCAGCTTTTTACAAGGCTACGAGCAGTACTTC

J: TRBJ2-5
V: TRBV5-1
size: few
D: .
CDR3: CASSFSGVGVEETQYF
DNA: TGCGCCAGCAGCTTCTCAGGGGTAGGCGTTGAAGAGACCCAGTACTTC

J: TRBJ2-7
V: TRBV20-1
size: .
D: .
CDR3: CSARDITGSSYEQYF
DNA: TGCAGTGCTAGAGATATCACCGGGAGCTCCTACGAGCAGTACTTC

J: TRBJ2-7
V: TRBV9
size: few
D: TRBD2
CDR3: CASSGTSGRIGEQYF
DNA: TGTGCCAGCAGCGGGACTAGCGGGAGGATAGGCGAGCAGTACTTC

J: TRBJ2-1
V: TRBV20-1
size: .
D: .
CDR3: CSARDLWGRESSYNEQFF
DNA: TGCAGTGCTAGAGATCTGTGGGGTCGAGAGAGCTCCTACAATGAGCAGTTCTTC

J: TRBJ2-5
V: TRBV12-5
size: few
D: .
CDR3: CASGYATWGETQYF
DNA: TGTGCTAGTGGTTACGCGACTTGGGGGGAGACCCAGTACTTC

J: TRBJ1-4
V: TRBV6-9
size: .
D: .
CDR3: CASSSSSPTVEKLFF
DNA: TGTGCCAGCAGTTCAAGTTCACCCACGGTGGAAAAACTGTTTTTT

J: TRBJ1-1
V: TRBV11-2
size: few
D: .
CDR3: CASSSLPGGANTEAFF
DNA: TGTGCCAGCAGCTCACTCCCTGGGGGGGCGAACACTGAAGCTTTCTTT

J: TRBJ2-7
V: TRBV6-5
size: .
D: TRBD1
CDR3: CASSFSRGQGAIEQYF
DNA: TGTGCCAGCAGTTTCTCCAGGGGACAGGGGGCGATCGAGCAGTACTTC

J: TRBJ1-2
V: TRBV14
size: .
D: .
CDR3: CASSQELGDGYTF
DNA: TGTGCCAGCAGCCAAGAGCTGGGTGATGGCTACACCTTC

J: TRBJ2-5
V: TRBV6-1
size: .
D: .
CDR3: CASNVFYGEETQYF
DNA: TGTGCCAGCAATGTCTTTTACGGGGAAGAGACCCAGTACTTC

J: TRBJ2-3
V: TRBV28
size: .
D: .
CDR3: CASSFGPDPEETDTQYF
DNA: TGTGCCAGCAGTTTCGGACCGGACCCGGAGGAAACAGATACGCAGTATTTT

J: TRBJ2-1
V: TRBV29-1
size: .
D: .
CDR3: CSVVLDYNEQFF
DNA: TGCAGCGTTGTCCTTGACTACAATGAGCAGTTCTTC

J: TRBJ2-5
V: TRBV7-2
size: .
D: TRBD2
CDR3: CASSRGLEQETQYF
DNA: TGTGCCAGCAGCCGGGGACTAGAGCAAGAGACCCAGTACTTC

J: TRBJ2-7
V: TRBV6-5
size: few
D: .
CDR3: CATARASPGTEQYF
DNA: TGTGCCACCGCGAGGGCCTCTCCAGGGACCGAGCAGTACTTC

J: TRBJ1-2
V: TRBV4-1
size: .
D: .
CDR3: CASSQRVGDNYGYTF
DNA: TGCGCCAGCAGCCAGAGAGTGGGCGACAACTATGGCTACACCTTC

J: TRBJ2-5
V: TRBV20-1
size: .
D: TRBD2
CDR3: CSATRSGRSGETQYF
DNA: TGCAGTGCTACGAGGAGCGGGAGAAGCGGAGAGACCCAGTACTTC

J: TRBJ1-1
V: TRBV3-1
size: many
D: .
CDR3: CASSQDLATEAFF
DNA: TGTGCCAGCAGCCAAGATTTAGCAACTGAAGCTTTCTTT

J: TRBJ2-4
V: TRBV29-1
size: .
D: .
CDR3: CSVEAWGGYIQYF
DNA: TGCAGCGTTGAAGCCTGGGGCGGCTACATTCAGTACTTC

J: TRBJ2-7
V: TRBV28
size: .
D: .
CDR3: CASSTVQGTQGRHYEQYF
DNA: TGTGCCAGCAGCACGGTACAGGGAACGCAGGGAAGGCACTACGAGCAGTACTTC

J: TRBJ2-1
V: TRBV27
size: many
D: TRBD2
CDR3: CASTPIAGDFYNEQFF
DNA: TGTGCCAGCACCCCCATAGCGGGAGATTTCTACAATGAGCAGTTCTTC

J: TRBJ2-7
V: TRBV15
size: .
D: .
CDR3: CATSRDPYEQYF
DNA: TGTGCCACCAGCAGAGATCCCTACGAGCAGTACTTC

J: TRBJ2-1
V: TRBV6-2/TRBV6-3
size: .
D: .
CDR3: CASSYSRFLEDNEQFF
DNA: TGTGCCAGCAGTTACTCGAGGTTTCTAGAGGACAATGAGCAGTTCTTC

J: TRBJ1-2
V: TRBV24-1
size: .
D: .
CDR3: CATSETGSYGYTF
DNA: TGTGCCACCAGTGAGACGGGGTCCTATGGCTACACCTTC

J: TRBJ1-3
V: TRBV4-3
size: few
D: .
CDR3: CASSQDSRGFGNTIYF
DNA: TGCGCCAGCAGCCAAGATTCCAGGGGTTTTGGAAACACCATATATTTT

J: TRBJ2-1
V: TRBV7-9
size: many
D: TRBD2
CDR3: CASSLRLAGYNEQFF
DNA: TGTGCCAGCAGTCTACGACTAGCGGGTTACAATGAGCAGTTCTTC

J: TRBJ2-4
V: TRBV20-1
size: few
D: TRBD1
CDR3: CSASGTGVFRGSKNIQYF
DNA: TGCAGTGCTTCCGGGACAGGGGTATTTCGGGGATCCAAAAACATTCAGTACTTC

J: TRBJ1-2
V: TRBV28
size: many
D: TRBD1
CDR3: CASGPWGQTFGYTF
DNA: TGTGCCAGCGGCCCATGGGGACAGACTTTTGGCTACACCTTC